These 11 T cell receptor beta chains were all obtained from the same sample, sequenced in a study of blood T cell repertoires in COVID-19. The repertoire was sequenced with immunoSEQ multiplex PCR; TCRdb's copy has only in-frame clones and lacks some. The data hold 150,000 or so clones, with 75% to 90% observed a single time. Material: peripheral blood. The receptors derive from a human donor with acute or convalescent COVID-19. The donor label of this sample is uncertain.

Remarks on this clone: At one end the junction does not follow the germline gene, possibly because of a read error. The chain has TRBV24-1 and TRBJ1-5; a possible D gene is TRBD1 (6 bases). The CDR3 extends over 14 amino acids. The germline V gene encodes CDR1 KGHDR and CDR2 SFDVKD. The CDR3 DNA reads TGTGCCACCAGTGATTCAGGGGACAATCGGCCCCAGCATTTT. Translating it yields CATSDSGDNRPQHF.

V gene TRBV25-1 combines with J gene TRBJ2-3; D is possibly TRBD2 (7 bases). Germline assignment: CDR1 MGHDK and CDR2 SYGVNS. Deletions cut 2 bases from V and 7 bases from J, with 19 bases between. The CDR3 spans 16 residues. The chain's CDR3 is CASSEGGDIIANTQYF. In DNA, the CDR3 is TGTGCCAGCAGTGAAGGGGGGGACATTATTGCGAATACGCAGTATTTT. Based on the CDR3 plus reference TRBV25-1 and TRBJ2-3, the full variable domain is EADIYQTPRYLVIGTGKKITLECSQTMGHDKMYWYQQDPGMELHLIHYSYGVNSTEKGDLSSESTVSRIRTEHFPLTLESARPSHTSQYLCASSEGGDIIANTQYFGPGTRLTVL.

This clone was picked up a small number of times. This chain connects TRBV5-4 to TRBJ2-5; maybe TRBD2 (7 bases). V gave up 0 bases and J gave up 4 bases, with 13 bases separating them. The CDR3 is 15 amino acids. The germline CDR1 and CDR2 sequences are SGHNT and YYREEE (reference sequence). CDR3: CASSLGGPGGETQYF. The DNA of the CDR3 is TGTGCCAGCAGCTTGGGGGGGCCGGGGGGAGAGACCCAGTACTTC.

The rearrangement links TRBV18 to TRBJ1-4; the match to TRBD1 covers 7 bases. The CDR3 consists of 15 residues. Germline values: CDR1 KGHSH, CDR2 LQKENI. V gave up 1 base and J gave up 3 bases; unmatched junction bases: 2. The DNA of the CDR3 is TGTGCCAGCTCACCACACAGGGGCCCTAATGAAAAACTGTTTTTT. This sequence encodes CASSPHRGPNEKLFF.

V and J are TRBV6-5 and TRBJ2-7, with TRBD2 matching over 10 bases. Germline CDR1 MNHEY, CDR2 SVGAGI. The junction had 7 bases not matched to a gene; V was cut back by 6 bases and J by 2 bases. The CDR3 has 15 amino acids. The CDR3 sequence: CASRDLAGVTYEQYF. As DNA, the CDR3 is TGTGCCAGCAGAGATCTAGCGGGGGTAACCTACGAGCAGTACTTC.

The CDR3 spells CAWSLQNSGNTIYF. The CDR3, as DNA: TGTGCCTGGAGTTTACAGAACTCTGGAAACACCATATATTTT. The chain joins TRBV30 to TRBJ1-3; D unresolved. Deletions cut 2 bases from V and 0 bases from J, with 8 bases between. This CDR3 comprises 14 residues. Germline V gene lookup returns CDR1 GTSNPN and CDR2 SVGIG (reference sequence).

This clone was seen just once. The CDR3 DNA reads TGTGCCTGCAACCGACTAGGCCCGGAAAAGACCCAGTACTTC. This encodes CACNRLGPEKTQYF. The J gene is TRBJ2-5, the V gene TRBV30; D is possibly TRBD2 (6 bases). V was pared by 6 bases and J by 6 bases, with 20 bases between. CDR3 length equals 14 residues. Germline CDR1 GTSNPN, CDR2 SVGIG (reference sequence).

The chain combines TRBV3-1 (or the pseudogene TRBV3-2) with TRBJ1-1; perhaps TRBD1 as D (5 bases). The V and J ends lost 4 bases and 8 bases respectively, with 11 bases between them. Per the germline V gene, CDR1 is LGHDT and CDR2 is YNNKEL (reference sequence). The CDR3 totals 12 residues. The CDR3 is CASSPREGEAFF. In nucleotides, the CDR3 is TGTGCCAGCAGCCCCAGGGAGGGGGAAGCTTTCTTT.

The chain couples TRBV14 to TRBJ2-5, with a possible D match to TRBD2 (5 bases). CDR1 SGHDN and CDR2 FVKESK come from the germline V gene. The CDR3 has 16 amino acids. V lost 3 bases and J lost 5, with 19 bases in between. The CDR3 coding sequence is TGTGCCAGCAGCCATTTCCGAGCCCCATCGGGGGAGACCCAGTACTTC. It yields the protein CASSHFRAPSGETQYF.

This chain connects TRBV6-1 to TRBJ2-1; 12 bases agree with TRBD2. CDR1 is MNHNS, CDR2 SASEGT, per germline. The V segment lost 2 bases and the J segment 6 bases; nucleotides outside the gene matches: 2. The CDR3 covers 15 residues. Written as DNA, the CDR3 is TGTGCCAGCAGTGAACTAGCGGGGGGGCCCAATGAGCAGTTCTTC. This gives the protein CASSELAGGPNEQFF.

This chain connects TRBV7-8 to TRBJ2-7; perhaps TRBD1 as D (7 bases). V lost 5 bases to trimming and J lost 2 bases, with 13 bases between them. The V gene's germline CDR1 is SGHVS and CDR2 FQNEAQ. This CDR3 region has 14 residues. Written as DNA, the CDR3 is TGTGCCAGCAGCACGCGGGACAGAGCCTACGAGCAGTACTTC. This codes for CASSTRDRAYEQYF.